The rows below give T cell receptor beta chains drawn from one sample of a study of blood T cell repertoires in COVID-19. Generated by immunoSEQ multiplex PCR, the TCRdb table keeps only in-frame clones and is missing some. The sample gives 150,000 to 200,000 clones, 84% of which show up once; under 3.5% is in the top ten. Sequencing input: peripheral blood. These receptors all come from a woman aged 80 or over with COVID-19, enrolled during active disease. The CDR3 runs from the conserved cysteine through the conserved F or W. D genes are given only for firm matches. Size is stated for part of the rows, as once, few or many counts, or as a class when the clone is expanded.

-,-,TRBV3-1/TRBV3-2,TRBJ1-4,CASSSEPLEKLFF,TGTGCCAGCAGCTCGGAGCCTCTTGAAAAACTGTTTTTT
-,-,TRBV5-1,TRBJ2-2,CASSFVQGWTGELFF,TGCGCCAGCAGCTTCGTGCAGGGTTGGACCGGGGAGCTGTTTTTT
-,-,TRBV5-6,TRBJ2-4,CASSDTGRLAKNIQYF,TGTGCCAGCAGCGATACAGGGAGACTAGCCAAAAACATTCAGTACTTC
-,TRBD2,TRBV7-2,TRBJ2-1,CASSPRRTSGDADEQFF,TGTGCCAGCAGCCCACGTAGGACTAGCGGGGATGCGGATGAGCAGTTCTTC
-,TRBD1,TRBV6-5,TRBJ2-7,CASRITGTGYEQYF,TGTGCCAGCAGAATCACGGGGACAGGCTATGAGCAGTACTTC
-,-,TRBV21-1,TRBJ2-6,CASRPGQGPPPNVLTF,TGTGCCAGCAGGCCCGGACAGGGGCCTCCTCCCAACGTCCTGACTTTC
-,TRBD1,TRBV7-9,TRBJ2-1,CASSHRDRGLNEQFF,TGTGCCAGCAGCCACCGGGACAGGGGGCTCAATGAGCAGTTCTTC
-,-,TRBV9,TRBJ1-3,CASSPSLYSSGNTIYF,TGTGCCAGCAGCCCCTCACTCTACAGCTCTGGAAACACCATATATTTT
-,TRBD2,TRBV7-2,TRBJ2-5,CASTSQRGGGETQYF,TGTGCCAGCACCTCCCAGCGGGGGGGCGGAGAGACCCAGTACTTC
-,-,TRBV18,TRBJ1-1,CASSPLRGFGEAFF,TGTGCCAGCTCACCCCTTAGGGGGTTCGGTGAAGCTTTCTTT
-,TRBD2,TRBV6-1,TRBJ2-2,CASSERGGGAGTGELFF,TGTGCCAGCAGTGAGAGAGGCGGGGGGGCCGGCACCGGGGAGCTGTTTTTT
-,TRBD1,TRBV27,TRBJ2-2,CASSLSSLDRGGTGELFF,TGTGCCAGCAGTTTATCTTCCCTTGACAGGGGAGGCACCGGGGAGCTGTTTTTT
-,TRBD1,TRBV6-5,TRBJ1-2,CATRNWDSNYGYTF,TGTGCCACCCGTAATTGGGACAGTAACTATGGCTACACCTTC
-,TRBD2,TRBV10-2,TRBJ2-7,CASRSLAGGYEQYF,TGCGCCAGCAGGTCACTAGCGGGAGGTTACGAGCAGTACTTC
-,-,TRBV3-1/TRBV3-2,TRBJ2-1,CASSQDRILLEDNEQFF,TGTGCCAGCAGCCAAGATAGGATACTACTTGAAGACAATGAGCAGTTCTTC
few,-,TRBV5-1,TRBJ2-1,CASSLGPHNEQFF,TGCGCCAGCAGCTTGGGGCCCCACAATGAGCAGTTCTTC
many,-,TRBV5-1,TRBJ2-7,CASSLERVSYEQYF,TGCGCCAGCAGCTTGGAGCGGGTCTCCTACGAGCAGTACTTC
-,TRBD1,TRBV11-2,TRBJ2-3,CASSLDDRGLPGADTQYF,TGTGCCAGCAGCTTAGATGACAGGGGACTGCCCGGGGCAGATACGCAGTATTTT
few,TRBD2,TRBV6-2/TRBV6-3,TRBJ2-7,CASSLAGGSYEQYF,TGTGCCAGCAGTCTAGCGGGGGGCTCCTACGAGCAGTACTTC
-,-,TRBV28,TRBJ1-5,CASSEQGMGNQPQHF,TGTGCCAGCAGTGAACAGGGAATGGGCAATCAGCCCCAGCATTTT
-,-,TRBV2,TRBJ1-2,CASSPGSYGYTF,TGTGCCAGCAGTCCCGGGTCCTATGGCTACACCTTC
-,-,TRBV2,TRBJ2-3,CASSFVTDTQYF,TGTGCCAGCAGTTTCGTGACAGATACGCAGTATTTT
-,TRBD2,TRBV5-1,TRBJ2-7,CASRKVEAGVSEQYF,TGCGCCAGCAGGAAGGTTGAGGCGGGAGTAAGCGAGCAGTACTTC
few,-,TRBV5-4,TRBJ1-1,CASSLDRDTEAFF,TGTGCCAGCAGCTTGGATCGGGACACTGAAGCTTTCTTT
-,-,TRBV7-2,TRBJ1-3,CASSPRRGWDTIYF,TGTGCCAGCAGCCCACGACGAGGTTGGGACACCATATATTTT
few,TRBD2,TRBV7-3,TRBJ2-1,CASSRTPGGYNEQFF,TGTGCCAGCAGCCGGACCCCCGGGGGGTATAATGAGCAGTTCTTC
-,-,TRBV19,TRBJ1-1,CASSLRRSITRGTEAFF,TGTGCCAGTAGTCTCCGAAGATCCATTACCAGGGGCACTGAAGCTTTCTTT
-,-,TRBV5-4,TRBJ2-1,CASSLGWGDNEQFF,TGTGCCAGCAGCTTGGGTTGGGGGGACAATGAGCAGTTCTTC
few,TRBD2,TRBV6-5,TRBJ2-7,CASRGGLAGSYEQYF,TGTGCCAGCAGGGGCGGACTAGCGGGCTCCTACGAGCAGTACTTC
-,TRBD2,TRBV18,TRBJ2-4,CASSAGAGNIQYF,TGTGCCAGCTCAGCGGGAGCGGGAAACATTCAGTACTTC
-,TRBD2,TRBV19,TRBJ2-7,CASSLGGTTYEQYF,TGTGCCAGTAGCCTGGGAGGGACTACCTACGAGCAGTACTTC
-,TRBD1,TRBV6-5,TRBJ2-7,CASTPRGQGAYEQYF,TGTGCCAGCACCCCGCGCGGTCAGGGGGCCTACGAGCAGTACTTC
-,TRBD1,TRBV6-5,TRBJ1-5,CASSSGGSNQPQHF,TGTGCCAGCAGTTCAGGGGGAAGCAATCAGCCCCAGCATTTT
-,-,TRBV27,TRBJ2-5,CASRNQGGQETQYF,TGTGCCAGCAGGAACCAGGGTGGGCAAGAGACCCAGTACTTC
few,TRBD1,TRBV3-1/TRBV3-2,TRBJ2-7,CASSQGQGSWDEQYF,TGTGCCAGCAGCCAGGGACAGGGGTCGTGGGACGAGCAGTACTTC
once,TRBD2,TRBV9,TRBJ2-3,CASSDTLAGSTDTQYF,TGTGCCAGCAGCGACACCTTAGCGGGGAGCACAGATACGCAGTATTTT
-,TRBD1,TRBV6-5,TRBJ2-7,CASSYPGQGIYEQYF,TGTGCCAGCAGTTATCCGGGACAGGGGATTTACGAGCAGTACTTC
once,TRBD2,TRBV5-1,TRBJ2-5,CASSWRGGETQYF,TGCGCCAGCAGCTGGCGGGGAGGGGAGACCCAGTACTTC
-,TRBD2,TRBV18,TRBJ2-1,CASSPLAGGEYNEQFF,TGTGCCAGCTCACCCCTAGCGGGGGGGGAGTACAATGAGCAGTTCTTC
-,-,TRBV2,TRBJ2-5,CASSALWETQYF,TGTGCCAGCAGTGCCCTATGGGAGACCCAGTACTTC